This T cell receptor (beta chain) appears in the sequencing data of a study of blood T cell repertoires in COVID-19. Study context: From T cells, B-cell-depleted T cells, or PBMCs came the material, which was cDNA or gDNA.

CDR1 is SGHRS, CDR2 YFSETQ, per germline. Between the trimmed V and J ends, which lost 4 bases and 5 bases, there was a span of 12 bases. This CDR3 region has 13 residues. Assay: immunoSEQ multiplex PCR; the TCRdb copy retains only in-frame clones and omits some. The sample gives approximately 290,000 clones, around 88% of which show up once; around 0.84% is in the top ten. The sequence came from a man aged 25-40 years with acute or convalescent COVID-19. Sequencing was done on a sample of peripheral blood. The rearrangement joins TRBV5-1 to TRBJ1-2, with D possibly being TRBD1 (6 bases). The CDR3 DNA reads TGCGCCAGCAGCAGGGACATCAGTTATGGCTACACCTTC. Amino acid sequence: CASSRDISYGYTF.